This T cell receptor (beta chain) was identified during a study of T cell responses to AZD1222 COVID-19 vaccine. Deletions cut 4 bases from V and 7 bases from J, with 13 bases between. CDR1 is LGHNA, CDR2 YSLEER, per germline. This CDR3 is 14 amino acids long. This clone was recorded only once. What it binds is not known. Study-wide results and limits: Increases in Spike-specific TCR breadth and depth were seen after two AZD1222 doses. The donors showed a predominance of white British ancestry and of females, with possible underestimation of clonal diversity. After the peak T cell response, and only then, were repertoires sampled.

TCRdb's copy holds only in-frame clones and misses some; the assay was immunoSEQ multiplex PCR. The data contain around 150,000 clones, just under 95% of them singletons. The sample was peripheral blood, taken 28 days after the second AZD1222 dose. The rearrangement joins TRBV4-3 to TRBJ1-4; D is uncertain. This TCR was sampled from an adult who received the AZD1222 COVID-19 vaccine. In nucleotides, the CDR3 is TGCGCCAGCAGCCCGCAGGTCGGAATTGAAAAACTGTTTTTT. Translating it yields CASSPQVGIEKLFF.